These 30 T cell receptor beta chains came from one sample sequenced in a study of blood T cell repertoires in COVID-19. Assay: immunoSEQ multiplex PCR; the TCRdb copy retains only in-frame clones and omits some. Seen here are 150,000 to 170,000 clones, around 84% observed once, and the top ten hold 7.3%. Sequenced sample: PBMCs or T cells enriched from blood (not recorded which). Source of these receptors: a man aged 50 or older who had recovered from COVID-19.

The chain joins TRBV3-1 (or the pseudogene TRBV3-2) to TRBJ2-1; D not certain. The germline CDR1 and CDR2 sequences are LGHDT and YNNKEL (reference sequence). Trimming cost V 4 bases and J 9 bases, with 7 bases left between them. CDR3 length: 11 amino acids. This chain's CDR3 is CASSRSLEQFF. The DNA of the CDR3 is TGTGCCAGCAGCCGGAGCCTTGAGCAGTTCTTC.

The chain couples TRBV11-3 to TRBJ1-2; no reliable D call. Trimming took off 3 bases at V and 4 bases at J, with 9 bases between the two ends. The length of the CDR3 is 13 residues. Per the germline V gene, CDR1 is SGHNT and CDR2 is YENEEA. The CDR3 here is CASSLREAYGYTF. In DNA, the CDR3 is TGTGCCAGCAGCTTGCGGGAAGCCTATGGCTACACCTTC.

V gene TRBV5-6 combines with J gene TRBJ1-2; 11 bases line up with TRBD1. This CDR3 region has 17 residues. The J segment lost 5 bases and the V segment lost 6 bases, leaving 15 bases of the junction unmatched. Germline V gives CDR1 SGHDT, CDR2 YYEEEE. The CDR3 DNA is TGTGCCAGCACCCTAATAGGGACAGGGGGAAGGAGTTATGGCTACACCTTC. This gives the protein CASTLIGTGGRSYGYTF.

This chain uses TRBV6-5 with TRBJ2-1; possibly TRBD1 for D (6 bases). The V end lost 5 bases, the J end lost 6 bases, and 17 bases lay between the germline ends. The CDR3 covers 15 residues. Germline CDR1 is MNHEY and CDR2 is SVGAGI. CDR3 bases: TGTGCCAGCAGTCGCCGGGACAAAGGACGCAATGAGCAGTTCTTC. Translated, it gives CASSRRDKGRNEQFF.

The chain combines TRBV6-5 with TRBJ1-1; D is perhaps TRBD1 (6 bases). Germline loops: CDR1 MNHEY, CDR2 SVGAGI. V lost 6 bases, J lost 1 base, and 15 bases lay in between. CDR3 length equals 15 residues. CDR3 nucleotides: TGTGCCAGCAGGGGTGGGACACCACCGAACACTGAAGCTTTCTTT. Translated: CASRGGTPPNTEAFF.

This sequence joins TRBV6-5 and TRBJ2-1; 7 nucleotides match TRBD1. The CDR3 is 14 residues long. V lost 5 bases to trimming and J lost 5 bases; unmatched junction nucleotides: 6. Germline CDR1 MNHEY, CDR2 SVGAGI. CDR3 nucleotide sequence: TGTGCCAGCAGTCCGGGACAGATCAACAATGAGCAGTTCTTC. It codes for CASSPGQINNEQFF.

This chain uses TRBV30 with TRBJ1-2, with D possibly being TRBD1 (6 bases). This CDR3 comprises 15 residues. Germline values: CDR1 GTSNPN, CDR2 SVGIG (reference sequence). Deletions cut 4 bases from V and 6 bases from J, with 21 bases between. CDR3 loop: CAWNPLQGARDGYTF. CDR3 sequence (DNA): TGTGCCTGGAACCCACTACAGGGTGCTCGGGATGGCTACACCTTC. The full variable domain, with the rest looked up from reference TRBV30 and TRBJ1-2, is SQTIHQWPATLVQPVGSPLSLECTVEGTSNPNLYWYRQAAGRGLQLLFYSVGIGQISSEVPQNLSASRPQDRQFILSSKKLLLSDSGFYLCAWNPLQGARDGYTFGSGTRLTVV.

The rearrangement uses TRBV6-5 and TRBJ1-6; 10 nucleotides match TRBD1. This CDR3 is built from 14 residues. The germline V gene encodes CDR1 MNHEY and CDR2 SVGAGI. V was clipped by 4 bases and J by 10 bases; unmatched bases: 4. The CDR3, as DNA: TGTGCCAGCAGTTGGGACAGGGGAGGATCACCCCTCCACTTT. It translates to CASSWDRGGSPLHF.

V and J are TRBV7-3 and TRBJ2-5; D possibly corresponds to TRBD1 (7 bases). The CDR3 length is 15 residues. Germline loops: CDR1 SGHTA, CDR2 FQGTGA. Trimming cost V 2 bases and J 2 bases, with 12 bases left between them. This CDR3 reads CASSLRRGEQETQYF. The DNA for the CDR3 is TGTGCCAGCAGCTTACGCAGGGGGGAGCAAGAGACCCAGTACTTC. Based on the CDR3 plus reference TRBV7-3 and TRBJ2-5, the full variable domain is GAGVSQTPSNKVTEKGKYVELRCDPISGHTALYWYRQSLGQGPEFLIYFQGTGAADDSGLPNDRFFAVRPEGSVSTLKIQRTERGDSAVYLCASSLRRGEQETQYFGPGTRLLVL.

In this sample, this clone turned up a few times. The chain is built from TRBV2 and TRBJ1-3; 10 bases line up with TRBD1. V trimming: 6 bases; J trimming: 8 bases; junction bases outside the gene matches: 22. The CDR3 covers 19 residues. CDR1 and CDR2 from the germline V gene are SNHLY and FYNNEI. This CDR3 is CASSSGQGRIGTLIHTIYF. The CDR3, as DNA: TGTGCCAGCAGCTCGGGACAGGGGCGGATAGGAACCCTAATCCACACCATATATTTT. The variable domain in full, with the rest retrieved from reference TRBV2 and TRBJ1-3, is EPEVTQTPSHQVTQMGQEVILRCVPISNHLYFYWYRQILGQKVEFLVSFYNNEISEKSEIFDDQFSVERPDGSNFTLKIRSTKLEDSAMYFCASSSGQGRIGTLIHTIYFGEGSWLTVV.

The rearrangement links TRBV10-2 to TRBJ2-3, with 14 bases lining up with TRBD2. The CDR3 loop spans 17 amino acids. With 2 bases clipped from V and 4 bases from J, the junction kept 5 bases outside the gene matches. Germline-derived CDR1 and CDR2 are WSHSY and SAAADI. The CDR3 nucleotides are TGCGCCAGCAGTGAGCCTGGACTAGCGGGGGGTTCAGATACGCAGTATTTT. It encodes CASSEPGLAGGSDTQYF.

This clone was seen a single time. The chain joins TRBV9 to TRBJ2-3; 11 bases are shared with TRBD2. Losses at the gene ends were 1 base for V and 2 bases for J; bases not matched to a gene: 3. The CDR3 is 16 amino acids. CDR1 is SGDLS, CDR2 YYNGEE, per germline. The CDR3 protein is CASSVLAGGITDTQYF. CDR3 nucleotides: TGTGCCAGCAGCGTACTAGCGGGGGGCATCACAGATACGCAGTATTTT.

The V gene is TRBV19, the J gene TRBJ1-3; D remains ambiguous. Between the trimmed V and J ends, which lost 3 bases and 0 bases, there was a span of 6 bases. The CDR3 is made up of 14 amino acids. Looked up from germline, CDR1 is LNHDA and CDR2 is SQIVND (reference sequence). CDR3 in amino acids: CASSIPVSGNTIYF. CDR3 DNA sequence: TGTGCCAGTAGTATTCCCGTCTCTGGAAACACCATATATTTT.

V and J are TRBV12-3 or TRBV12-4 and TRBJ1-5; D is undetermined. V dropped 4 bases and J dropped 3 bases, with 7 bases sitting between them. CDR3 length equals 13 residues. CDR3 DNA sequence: TGTGCCAGCAGTTACAACGCCAATCAGCCCCAGCATTTT. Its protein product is CASSYNANQPQHF.

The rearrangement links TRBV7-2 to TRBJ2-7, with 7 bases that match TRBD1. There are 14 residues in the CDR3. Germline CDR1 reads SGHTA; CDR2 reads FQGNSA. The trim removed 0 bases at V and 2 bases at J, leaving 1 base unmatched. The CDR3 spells CASSLAGTAYEQYF. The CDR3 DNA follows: TGTGCCAGCAGCTTAGCGGGGACAGCCTACGAGCAGTACTTC.

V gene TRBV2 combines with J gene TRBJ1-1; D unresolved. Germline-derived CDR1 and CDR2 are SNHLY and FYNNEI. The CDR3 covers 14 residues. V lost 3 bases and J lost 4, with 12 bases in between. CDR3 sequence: CASSDDADFTEAFF. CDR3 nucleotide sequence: TGTGCCAGCAGTGACGACGCGGACTTCACTGAAGCTTTCTTT.

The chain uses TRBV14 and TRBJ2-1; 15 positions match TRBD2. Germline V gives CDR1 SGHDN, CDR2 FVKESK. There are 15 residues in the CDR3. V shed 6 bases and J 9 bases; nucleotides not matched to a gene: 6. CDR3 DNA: TGTGCCAGCAGTGGACTAGCGGGGGGGATAGGTGAGCAGTTCTTC. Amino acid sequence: CASSGLAGGIGEQFF.

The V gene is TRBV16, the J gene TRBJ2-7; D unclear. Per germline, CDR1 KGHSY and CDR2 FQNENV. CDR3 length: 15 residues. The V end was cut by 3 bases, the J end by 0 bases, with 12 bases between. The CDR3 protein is CASSHSVLRSYEQYF. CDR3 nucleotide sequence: TGTGCCAGCAGCCACTCAGTTCTTCGCTCCTACGAGCAGTACTTC.

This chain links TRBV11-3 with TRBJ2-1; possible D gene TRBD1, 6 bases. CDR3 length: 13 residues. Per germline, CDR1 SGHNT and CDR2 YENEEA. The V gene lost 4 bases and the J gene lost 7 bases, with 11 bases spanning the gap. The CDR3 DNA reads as TGTGCCAGCAGCTCAAACACAGGGAATGAGCAGTTCTTC. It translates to CASSSNTGNEQFF.

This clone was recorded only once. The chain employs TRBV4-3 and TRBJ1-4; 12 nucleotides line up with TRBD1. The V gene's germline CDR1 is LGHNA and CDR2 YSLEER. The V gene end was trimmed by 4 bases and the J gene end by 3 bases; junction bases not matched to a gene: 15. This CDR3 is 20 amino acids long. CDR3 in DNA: TGCGCCAGCAGCCTTTACACCGGGACAGGGGGCTTGTTAGCTAATGAAAAACTGTTTTTT. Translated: CASSLYTGTGGLLANEKLFF.

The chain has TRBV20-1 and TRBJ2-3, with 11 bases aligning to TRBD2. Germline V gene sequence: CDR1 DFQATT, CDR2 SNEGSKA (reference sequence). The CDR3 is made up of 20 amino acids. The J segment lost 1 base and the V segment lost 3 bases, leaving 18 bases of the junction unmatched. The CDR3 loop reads CSASRLASGGRRRGTDTQYF. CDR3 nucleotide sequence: TGCAGTGCTAGTCGTCTGGCTAGCGGGGGGCGCCGGCGTGGCACAGATACGCAGTATTTT.

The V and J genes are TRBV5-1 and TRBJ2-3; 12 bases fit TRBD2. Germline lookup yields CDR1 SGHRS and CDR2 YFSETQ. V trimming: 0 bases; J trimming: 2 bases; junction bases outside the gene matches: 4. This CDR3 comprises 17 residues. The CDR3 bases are TGCGCCAGCAGCTTGGCAGCTAGCGGGGGGGCCACAGATACGCAGTATTTT. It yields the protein CASSLAASGGATDTQYF.

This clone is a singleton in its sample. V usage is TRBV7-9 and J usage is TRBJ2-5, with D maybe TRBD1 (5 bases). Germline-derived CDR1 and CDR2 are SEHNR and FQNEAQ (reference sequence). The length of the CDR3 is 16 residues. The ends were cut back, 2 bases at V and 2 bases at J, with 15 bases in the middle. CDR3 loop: CASSLFAGYGQETQYF. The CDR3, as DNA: TGTGCCAGCAGCTTATTCGCAGGGTATGGGCAAGAGACCCAGTACTTC.

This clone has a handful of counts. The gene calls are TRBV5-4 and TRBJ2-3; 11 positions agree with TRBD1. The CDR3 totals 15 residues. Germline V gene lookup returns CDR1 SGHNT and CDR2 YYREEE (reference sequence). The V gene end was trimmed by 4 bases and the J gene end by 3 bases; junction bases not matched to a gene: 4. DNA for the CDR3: TGTGCCAGCAGCCCGGACAGGGGGCAAACAGATACGCAGTATTTT. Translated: CASSPDRGQTDTQYF. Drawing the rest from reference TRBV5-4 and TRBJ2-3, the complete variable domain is ETGVTQSPTHLIKTRGQQVTLRCSSQSGHNTVSWYQQALGQGPQFIFQYYREEENGRGNFPPRFSGLQFPNYSSELNVNALELDDSALYLCASSPDRGQTDTQYFGPGTRLTVL.

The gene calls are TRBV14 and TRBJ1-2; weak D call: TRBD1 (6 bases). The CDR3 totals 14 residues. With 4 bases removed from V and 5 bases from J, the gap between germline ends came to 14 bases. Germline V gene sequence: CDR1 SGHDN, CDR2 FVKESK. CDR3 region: CASSPARGGYGYTF. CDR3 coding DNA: TGTGCCAGCAGCCCGGCCAGAGGGGGTTATGGCTACACCTTC.

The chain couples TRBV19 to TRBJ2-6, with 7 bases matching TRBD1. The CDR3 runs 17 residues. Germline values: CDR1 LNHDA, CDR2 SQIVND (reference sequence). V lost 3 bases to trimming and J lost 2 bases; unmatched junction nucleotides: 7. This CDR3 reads CASSILQGEAGANVLTF. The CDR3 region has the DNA TGTGCCAGTAGTATCTTGCAGGGGGAAGCTGGGGCCAACGTCCTGACTTTC.

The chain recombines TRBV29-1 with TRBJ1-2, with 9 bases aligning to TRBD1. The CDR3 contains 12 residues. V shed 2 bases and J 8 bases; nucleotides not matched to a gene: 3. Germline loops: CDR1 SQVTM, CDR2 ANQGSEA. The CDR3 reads CSVETGGTGYTF. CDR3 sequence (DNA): TGCAGCGTTGAAACAGGGGGCACGGGCTACACCTTC.

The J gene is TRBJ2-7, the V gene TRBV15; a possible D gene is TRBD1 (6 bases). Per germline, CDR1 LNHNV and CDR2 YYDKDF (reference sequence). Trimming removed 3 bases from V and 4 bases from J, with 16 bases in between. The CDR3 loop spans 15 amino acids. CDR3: CATSSPGQREYEQYF. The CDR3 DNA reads TGTGCCACCAGCAGTCCGGGACAAAGGGAATACGAGCAGTACTTC.

The chain's CDR3 is CASSPRFYEQYF. DNA for the CDR3: TGTGCCAGCAGCCCGCGGTTCTACGAGCAGTACTTC. The chain employs TRBV2 and TRBJ2-7; D is undetermined. The CDR3 spans 12 residues. From germline, CDR1 is SNHLY and CDR2 FYNNEI. Trimming pared 6 bases from V and 3 bases from J, leaving 9 bases between.

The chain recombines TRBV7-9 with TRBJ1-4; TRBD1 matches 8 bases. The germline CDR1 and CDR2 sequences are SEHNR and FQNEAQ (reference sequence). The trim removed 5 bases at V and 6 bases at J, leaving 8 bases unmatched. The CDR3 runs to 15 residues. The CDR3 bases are TGTGCCAGCAGCCCCGGACAGGGCGTAGATGAAAAACTGTTTTTT. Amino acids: CASSPGQGVDEKLFF. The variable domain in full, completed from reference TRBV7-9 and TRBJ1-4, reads DTGVSQNPRHKITKRGQNVTFRCDPISEHNRLYWYRQTLGQGPEFLTYFQNEAQLEKSRLLSDRFSAERPKGSFSTLEIQRTEQGDSAMYLCASSPGQGVDEKLFFGSGTQLSVL.